This TCR beta chain was captured in a study of shared clonotypes between healthy human individuals. On the study more broadly: Per donor, three plates held CD4 naive cells, three held CD4 memory, two held CD8 naive and one held CD8 memory. Broader study findings: Four donors held around 5% of naive CD4 clonotypes in common.

The CDR3 sequence is 16 residues long. Trimming at V came to 5 bases and at J to 4 bases, leaving 8 bases not matched to a gene. Germline CDR1 MDHEN, CDR2 SYDVKM. The method was immunoSEQ multiplex PCR; TCRdb's version includes in-frame clones alone and lacks a portion of them. This table has hundreds of thousands of clones, around 93% appearing once. This clone was seen once. Its target is not known. Naive CD8 cells, CD45RO-negative and positively selected for CCR7, excluded terminally differentiated effector memory CD45RA+ cells. Donors were Caucasian adults residing in Nashville, Tennessee, USA. Sequencing was performed on naive CD8+ T cells sorted from blood. This clonotype originated in a man under 40 in good health. This rearrangement joins TRBV28 to TRBJ2-7, with 13 bases matching TRBD2. CDR3: CASSTPLAGGRYEQYF. The CDR3 DNA sequence: TGTGCCAGCAGTACCCCACTAGCGGGAGGGCGATACGAGCAGTACTTC.